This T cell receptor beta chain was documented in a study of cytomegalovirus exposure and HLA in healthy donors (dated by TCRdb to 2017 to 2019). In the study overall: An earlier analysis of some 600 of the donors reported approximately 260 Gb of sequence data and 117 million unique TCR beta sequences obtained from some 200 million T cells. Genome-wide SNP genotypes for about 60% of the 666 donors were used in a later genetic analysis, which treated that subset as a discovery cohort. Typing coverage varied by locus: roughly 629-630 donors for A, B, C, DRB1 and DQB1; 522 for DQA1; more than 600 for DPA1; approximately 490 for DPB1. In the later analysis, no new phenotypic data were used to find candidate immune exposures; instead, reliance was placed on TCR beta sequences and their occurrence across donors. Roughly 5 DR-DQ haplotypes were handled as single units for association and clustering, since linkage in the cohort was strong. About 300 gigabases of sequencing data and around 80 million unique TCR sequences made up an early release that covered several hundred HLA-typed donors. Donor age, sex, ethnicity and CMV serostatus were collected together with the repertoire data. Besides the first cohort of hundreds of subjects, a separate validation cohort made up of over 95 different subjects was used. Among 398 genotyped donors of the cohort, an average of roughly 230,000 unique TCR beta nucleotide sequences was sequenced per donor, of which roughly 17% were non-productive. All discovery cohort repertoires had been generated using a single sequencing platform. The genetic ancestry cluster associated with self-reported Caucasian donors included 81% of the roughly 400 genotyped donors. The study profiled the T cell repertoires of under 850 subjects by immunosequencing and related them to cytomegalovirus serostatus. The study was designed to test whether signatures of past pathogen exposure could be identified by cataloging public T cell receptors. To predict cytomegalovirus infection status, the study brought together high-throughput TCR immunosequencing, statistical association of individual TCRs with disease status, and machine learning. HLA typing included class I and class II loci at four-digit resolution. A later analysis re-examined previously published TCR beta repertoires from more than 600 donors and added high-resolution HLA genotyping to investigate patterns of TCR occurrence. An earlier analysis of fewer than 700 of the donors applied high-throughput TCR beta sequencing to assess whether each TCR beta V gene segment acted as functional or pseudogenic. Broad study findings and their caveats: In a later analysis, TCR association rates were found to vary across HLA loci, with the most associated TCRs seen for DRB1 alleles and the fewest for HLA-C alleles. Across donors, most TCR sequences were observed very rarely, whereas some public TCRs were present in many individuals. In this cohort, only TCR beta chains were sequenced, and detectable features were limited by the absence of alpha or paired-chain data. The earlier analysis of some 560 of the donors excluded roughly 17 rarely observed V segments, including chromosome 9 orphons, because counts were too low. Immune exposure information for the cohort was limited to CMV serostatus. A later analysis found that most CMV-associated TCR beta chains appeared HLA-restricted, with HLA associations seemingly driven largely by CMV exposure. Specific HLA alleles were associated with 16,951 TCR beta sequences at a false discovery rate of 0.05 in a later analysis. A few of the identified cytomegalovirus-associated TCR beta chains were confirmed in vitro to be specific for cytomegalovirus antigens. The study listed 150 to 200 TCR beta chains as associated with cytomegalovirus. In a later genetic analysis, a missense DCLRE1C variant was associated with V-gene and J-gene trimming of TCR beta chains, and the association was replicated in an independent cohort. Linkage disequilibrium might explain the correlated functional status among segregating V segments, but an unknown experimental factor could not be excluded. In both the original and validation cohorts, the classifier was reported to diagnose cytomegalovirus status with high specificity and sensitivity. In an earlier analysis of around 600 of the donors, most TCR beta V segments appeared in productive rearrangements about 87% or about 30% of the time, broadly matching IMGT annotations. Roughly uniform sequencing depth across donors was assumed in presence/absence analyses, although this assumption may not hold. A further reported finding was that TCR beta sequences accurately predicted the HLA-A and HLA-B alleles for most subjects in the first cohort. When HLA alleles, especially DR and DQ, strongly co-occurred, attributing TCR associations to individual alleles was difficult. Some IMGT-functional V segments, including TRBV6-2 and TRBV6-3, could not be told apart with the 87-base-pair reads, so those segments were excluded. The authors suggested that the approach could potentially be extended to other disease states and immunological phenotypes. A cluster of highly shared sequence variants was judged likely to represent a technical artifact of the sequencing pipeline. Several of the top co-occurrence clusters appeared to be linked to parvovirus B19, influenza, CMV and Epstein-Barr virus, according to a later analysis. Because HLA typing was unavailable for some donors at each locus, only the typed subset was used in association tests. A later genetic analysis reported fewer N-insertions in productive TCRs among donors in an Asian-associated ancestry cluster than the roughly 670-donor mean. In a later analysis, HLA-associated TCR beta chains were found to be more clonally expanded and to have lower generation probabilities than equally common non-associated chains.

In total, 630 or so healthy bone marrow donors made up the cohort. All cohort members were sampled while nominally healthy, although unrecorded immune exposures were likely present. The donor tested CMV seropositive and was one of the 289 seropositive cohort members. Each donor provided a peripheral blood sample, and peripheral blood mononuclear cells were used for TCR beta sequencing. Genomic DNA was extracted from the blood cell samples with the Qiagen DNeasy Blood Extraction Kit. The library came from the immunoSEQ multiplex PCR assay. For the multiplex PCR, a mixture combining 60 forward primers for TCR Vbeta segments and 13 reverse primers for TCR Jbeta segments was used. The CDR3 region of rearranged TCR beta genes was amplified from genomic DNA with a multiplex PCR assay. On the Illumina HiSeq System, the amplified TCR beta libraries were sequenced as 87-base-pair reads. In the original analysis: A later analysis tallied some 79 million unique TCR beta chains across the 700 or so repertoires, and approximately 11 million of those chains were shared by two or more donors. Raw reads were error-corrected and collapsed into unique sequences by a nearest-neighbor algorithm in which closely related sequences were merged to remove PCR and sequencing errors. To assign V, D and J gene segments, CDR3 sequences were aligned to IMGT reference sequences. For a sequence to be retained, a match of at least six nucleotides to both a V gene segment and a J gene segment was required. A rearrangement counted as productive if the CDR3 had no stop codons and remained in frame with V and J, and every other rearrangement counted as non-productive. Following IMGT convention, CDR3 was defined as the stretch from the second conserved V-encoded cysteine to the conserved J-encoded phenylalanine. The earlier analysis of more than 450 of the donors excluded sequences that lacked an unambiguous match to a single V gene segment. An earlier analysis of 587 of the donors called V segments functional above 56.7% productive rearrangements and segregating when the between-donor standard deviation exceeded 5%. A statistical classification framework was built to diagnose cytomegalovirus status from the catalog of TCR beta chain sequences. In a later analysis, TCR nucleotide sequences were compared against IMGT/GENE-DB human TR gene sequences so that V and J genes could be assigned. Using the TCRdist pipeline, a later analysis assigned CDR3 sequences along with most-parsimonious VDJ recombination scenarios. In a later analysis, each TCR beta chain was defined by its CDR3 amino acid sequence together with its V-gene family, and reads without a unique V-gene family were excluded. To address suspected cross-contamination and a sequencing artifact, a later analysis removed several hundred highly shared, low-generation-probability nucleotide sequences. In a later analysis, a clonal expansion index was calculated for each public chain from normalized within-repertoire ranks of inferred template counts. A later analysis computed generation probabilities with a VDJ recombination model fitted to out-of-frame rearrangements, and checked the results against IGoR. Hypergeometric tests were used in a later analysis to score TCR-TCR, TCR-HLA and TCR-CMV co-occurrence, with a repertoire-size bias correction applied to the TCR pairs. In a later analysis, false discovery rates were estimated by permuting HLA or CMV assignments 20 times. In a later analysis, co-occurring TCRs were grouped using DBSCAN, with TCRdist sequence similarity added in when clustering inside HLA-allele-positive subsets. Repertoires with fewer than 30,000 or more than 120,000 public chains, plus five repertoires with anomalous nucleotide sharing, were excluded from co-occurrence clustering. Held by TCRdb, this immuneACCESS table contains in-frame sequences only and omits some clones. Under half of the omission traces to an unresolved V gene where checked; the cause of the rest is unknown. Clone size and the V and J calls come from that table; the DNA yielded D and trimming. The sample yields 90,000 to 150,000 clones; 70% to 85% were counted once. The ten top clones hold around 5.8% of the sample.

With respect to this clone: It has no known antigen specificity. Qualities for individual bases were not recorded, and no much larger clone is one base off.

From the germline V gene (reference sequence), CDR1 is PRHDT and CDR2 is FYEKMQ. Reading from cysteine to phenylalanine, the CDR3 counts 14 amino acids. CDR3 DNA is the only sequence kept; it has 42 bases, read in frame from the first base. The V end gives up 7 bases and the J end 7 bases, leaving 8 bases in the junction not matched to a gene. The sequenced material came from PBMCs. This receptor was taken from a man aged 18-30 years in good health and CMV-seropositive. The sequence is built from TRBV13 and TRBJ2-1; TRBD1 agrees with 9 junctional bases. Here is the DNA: TGTGCCAGCAACCCCGGGACAGGGTTTAATGAGCAGTTCTTC. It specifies CASNPGTGFNEQFF. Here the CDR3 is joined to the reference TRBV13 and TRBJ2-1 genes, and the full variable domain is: AAGVIQSPRHLIKEKRETATLKCYPIPRHDTVYWYQQGPGQDPQFLISFYEKMQSDKGSIPDRFSAQQFSDYHSELNMSSLELGDSALYFCASNPGTGFNEQFFGPGTRLTVL.